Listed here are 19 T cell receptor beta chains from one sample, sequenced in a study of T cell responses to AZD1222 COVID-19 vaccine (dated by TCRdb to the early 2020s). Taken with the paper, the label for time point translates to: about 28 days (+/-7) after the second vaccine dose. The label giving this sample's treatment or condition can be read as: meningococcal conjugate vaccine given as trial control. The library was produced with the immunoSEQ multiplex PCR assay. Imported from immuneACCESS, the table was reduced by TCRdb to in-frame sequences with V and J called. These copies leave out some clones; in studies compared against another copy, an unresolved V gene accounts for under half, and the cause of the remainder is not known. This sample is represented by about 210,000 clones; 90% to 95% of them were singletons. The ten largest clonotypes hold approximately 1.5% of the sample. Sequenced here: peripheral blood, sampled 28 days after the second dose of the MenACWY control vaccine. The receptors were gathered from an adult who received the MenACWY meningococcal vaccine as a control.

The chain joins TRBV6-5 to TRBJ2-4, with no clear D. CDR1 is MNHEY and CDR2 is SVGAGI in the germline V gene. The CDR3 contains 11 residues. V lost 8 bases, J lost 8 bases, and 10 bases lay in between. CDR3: CASDNKDIQYF. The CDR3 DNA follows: TGTGCCAGCGACAATAAGGACATTCAGTACTTC.

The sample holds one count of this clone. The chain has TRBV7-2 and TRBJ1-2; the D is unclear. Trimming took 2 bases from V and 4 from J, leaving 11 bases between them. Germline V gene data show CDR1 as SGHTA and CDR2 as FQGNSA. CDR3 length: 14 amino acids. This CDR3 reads CASSLTSLSYGYTF. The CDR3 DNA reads TGTGCCAGCAGCTTAACGTCACTTTCCTATGGCTACACCTTC.

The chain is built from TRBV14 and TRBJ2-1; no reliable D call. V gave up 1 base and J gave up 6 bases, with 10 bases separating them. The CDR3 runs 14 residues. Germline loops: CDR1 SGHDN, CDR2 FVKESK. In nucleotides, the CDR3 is TGTGCCAGCAGCCAAGTCGGGCTAGTCAATGAGCAGTTCTTC. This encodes CASSQVGLVNEQFF.

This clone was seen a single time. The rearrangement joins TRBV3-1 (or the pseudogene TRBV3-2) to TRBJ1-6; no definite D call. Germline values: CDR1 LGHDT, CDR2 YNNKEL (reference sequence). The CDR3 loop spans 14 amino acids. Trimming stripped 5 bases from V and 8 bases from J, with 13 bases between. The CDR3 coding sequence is TGTGCCAGCAGCGTCCGGGCCTCTTATTCACCCCTCCACTTT. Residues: CASSVRASYSPLHF.

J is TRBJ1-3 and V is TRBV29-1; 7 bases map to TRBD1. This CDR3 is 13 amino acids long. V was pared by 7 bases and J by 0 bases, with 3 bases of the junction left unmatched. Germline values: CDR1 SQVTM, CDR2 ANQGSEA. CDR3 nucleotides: TGCAGCGCCGGGACAGTCTCTGGAAACACCATATATTTT. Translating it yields CSAGTVSGNTIYF.

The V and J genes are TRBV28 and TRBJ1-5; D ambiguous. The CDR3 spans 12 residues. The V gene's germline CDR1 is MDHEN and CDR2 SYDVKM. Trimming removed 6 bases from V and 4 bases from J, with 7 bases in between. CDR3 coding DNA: TGTGCCAGCAGGAACTGGAATCAGCCCCAGCATTTT. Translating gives CASRNWNQPQHF. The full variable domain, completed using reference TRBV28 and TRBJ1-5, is DVKVTQSSRYLVKRTGEKVFLECVQDMDHENMFWYRQDPGLGLRLIYFSYDVKMKEKGDIPEGYSVSREKKERFSLILESASTNQTSMYLCASRNWNQPQHFGDGTRLSIL.

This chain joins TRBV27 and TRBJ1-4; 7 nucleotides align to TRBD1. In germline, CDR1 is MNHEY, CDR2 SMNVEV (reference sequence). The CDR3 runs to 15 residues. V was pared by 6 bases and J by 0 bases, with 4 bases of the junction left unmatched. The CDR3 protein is CASSPGQATNEKLFF. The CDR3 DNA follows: TGTGCCAGCAGCCCCGGACAGGCAACTAATGAAAAACTGTTTTTT.

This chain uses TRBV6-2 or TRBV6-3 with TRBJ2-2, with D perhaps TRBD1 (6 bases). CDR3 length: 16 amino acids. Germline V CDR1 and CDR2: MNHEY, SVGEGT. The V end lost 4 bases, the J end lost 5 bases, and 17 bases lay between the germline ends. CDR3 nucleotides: TGTGCCAGCAGTTCTGGACAGAAGAGATATACCGGGGAGCTGTTTTTT. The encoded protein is CASSSGQKRYTGELFF.

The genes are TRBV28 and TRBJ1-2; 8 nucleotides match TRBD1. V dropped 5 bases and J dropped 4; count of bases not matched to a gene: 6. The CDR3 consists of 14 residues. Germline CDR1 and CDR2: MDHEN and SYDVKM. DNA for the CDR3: TGTGCCAGCAGTCAAGACAGGGGAGGCTATGGCTACACCTTC. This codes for CASSQDRGGYGYTF.

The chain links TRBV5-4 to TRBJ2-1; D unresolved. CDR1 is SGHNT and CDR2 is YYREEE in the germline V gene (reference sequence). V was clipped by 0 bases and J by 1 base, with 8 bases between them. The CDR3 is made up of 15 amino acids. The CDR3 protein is CASSLVRFSYNEQFF. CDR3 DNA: TGTGCCAGCAGCTTGGTTCGTTTTTCCTACAATGAGCAGTTCTTC.

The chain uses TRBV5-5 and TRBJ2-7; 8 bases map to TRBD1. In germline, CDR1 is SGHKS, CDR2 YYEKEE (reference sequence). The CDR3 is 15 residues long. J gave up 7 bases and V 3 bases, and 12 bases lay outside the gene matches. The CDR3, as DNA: TGTGCCAGCAGCTCGGAACAGGGGGTAACGGGGGAGCAGTACTTC. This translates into CASSSEQGVTGEQYF.

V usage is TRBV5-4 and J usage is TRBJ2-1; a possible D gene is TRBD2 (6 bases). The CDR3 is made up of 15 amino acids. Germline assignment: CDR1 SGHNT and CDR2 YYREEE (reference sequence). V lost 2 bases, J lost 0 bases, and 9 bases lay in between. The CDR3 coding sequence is TGTGCCAGCAGCTTAGGCGGGGTCTCCTACAATGAGCAGTTCTTC. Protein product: CASSLGGVSYNEQFF.

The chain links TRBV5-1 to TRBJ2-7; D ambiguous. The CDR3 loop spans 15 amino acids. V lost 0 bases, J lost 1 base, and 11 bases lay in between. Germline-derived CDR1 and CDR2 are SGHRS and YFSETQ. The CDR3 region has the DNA TGCGCCAGCAGCTTGGATGGGAAGAGATCCTACGAGCAGTACTTC. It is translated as CASSLDGKRSYEQYF.

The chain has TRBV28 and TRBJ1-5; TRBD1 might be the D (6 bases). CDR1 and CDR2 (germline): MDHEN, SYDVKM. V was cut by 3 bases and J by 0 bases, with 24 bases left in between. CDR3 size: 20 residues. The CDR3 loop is CASSLQTWARGGNSNQPQHF. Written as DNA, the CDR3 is TGTGCCAGCAGTTTGCAGACCTGGGCCAGGGGAGGGAATAGCAATCAGCCCCAGCATTTT.

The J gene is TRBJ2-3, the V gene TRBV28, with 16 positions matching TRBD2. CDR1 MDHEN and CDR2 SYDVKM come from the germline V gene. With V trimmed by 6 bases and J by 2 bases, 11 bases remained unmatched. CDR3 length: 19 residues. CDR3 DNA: TGTGCCAGCAGACCCGGGACTAGCGGGAGGGGATACCACACAGATACGCAGTATTTT. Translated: CASRPGTSGRGYHTDTQYF.

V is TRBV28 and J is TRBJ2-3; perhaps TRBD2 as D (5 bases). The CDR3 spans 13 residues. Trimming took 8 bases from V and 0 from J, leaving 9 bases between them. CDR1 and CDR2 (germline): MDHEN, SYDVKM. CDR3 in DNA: TGTGCCAGCGCGGGCGAAAGCACAGATACGCAGTATTTT. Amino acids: CASAGESTDTQYF. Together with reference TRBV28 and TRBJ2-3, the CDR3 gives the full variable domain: DVKVTQSSRYLVKRTGEKVFLECVQDMDHENMFWYRQDPGLGLRLIYFSYDVKMKEKGDIPEGYSVSREKKERFSLILESASTNQTSMYLCASAGESTDTQYFGPGTRLTVL.

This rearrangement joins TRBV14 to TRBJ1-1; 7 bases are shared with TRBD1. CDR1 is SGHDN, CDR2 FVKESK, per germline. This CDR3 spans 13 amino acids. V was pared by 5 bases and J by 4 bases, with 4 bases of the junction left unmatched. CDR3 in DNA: TGTGCCAGCAGCATTGCAGGGGGCACTGAAGCTTTCTTT. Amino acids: CASSIAGGTEAFF.

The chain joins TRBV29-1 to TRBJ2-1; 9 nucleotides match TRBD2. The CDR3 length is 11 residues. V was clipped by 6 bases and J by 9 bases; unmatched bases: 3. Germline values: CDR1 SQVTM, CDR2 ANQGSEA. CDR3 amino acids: CSVERGVEQFF. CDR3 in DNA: TGCAGCGTGGAGCGGGGGGTTGAGCAGTTCTTC.

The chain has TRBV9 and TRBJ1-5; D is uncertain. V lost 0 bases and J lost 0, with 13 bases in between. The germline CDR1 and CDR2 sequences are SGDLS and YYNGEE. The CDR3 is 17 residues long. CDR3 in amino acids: CASSVVPVFYSNQPQHF. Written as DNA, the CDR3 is TGTGCCAGCAGCGTAGTACCAGTTTTTTATAGCAATCAGCCCCAGCATTTT.